This T cell receptor beta chain was retrieved from a study of cytomegalovirus exposure and HLA in healthy donors. Study overall: Within an early data release were roughly 90 million unique TCRs drawn from HLA-typed donors.

J lost 2 bases, V lost 1 base, and 3 bases had no gene match. CDR3 size: 15 residues. In germline, CDR1 is KGHSH, CDR2 LQKENI. A multiplex PCR was run with 60 Vbeta primers and 13 Jbeta primers. Here immunoSEQ multiplex PCR was the method, and the copy in TCRdb shows in-frame clones only, minus some. The table lists under 200,000 clones, roughly 72% of them singletons, with approximately 2.2% in the top ten. This receptor was obtained from a woman between 25 and 40 years old in good health and CMV-seropositive. Sequencing used PBMCs. J is TRBJ2-7 and V is TRBV18, with TRBD1 matching 9 bases. In nucleotides, the CDR3 is TGTGCCAGCTCACCACTGGGACAGGGTACCTACGAGCAGTACTTC. It yields the protein CASSPLGQGTYEQYF. Drawing the rest from reference TRBV18 and TRBJ2-7, the complete variable domain is NAGVMQNPRHLVRRRGQEARLRCSPMKGHSHVYWYRQLPEEGLKFMVYLQKENIIDESGMPKERFSAEFPKEGPSILRIQQVVRGDSAAYFCASSPLGQGTYEQYFGPGTRLTVT.